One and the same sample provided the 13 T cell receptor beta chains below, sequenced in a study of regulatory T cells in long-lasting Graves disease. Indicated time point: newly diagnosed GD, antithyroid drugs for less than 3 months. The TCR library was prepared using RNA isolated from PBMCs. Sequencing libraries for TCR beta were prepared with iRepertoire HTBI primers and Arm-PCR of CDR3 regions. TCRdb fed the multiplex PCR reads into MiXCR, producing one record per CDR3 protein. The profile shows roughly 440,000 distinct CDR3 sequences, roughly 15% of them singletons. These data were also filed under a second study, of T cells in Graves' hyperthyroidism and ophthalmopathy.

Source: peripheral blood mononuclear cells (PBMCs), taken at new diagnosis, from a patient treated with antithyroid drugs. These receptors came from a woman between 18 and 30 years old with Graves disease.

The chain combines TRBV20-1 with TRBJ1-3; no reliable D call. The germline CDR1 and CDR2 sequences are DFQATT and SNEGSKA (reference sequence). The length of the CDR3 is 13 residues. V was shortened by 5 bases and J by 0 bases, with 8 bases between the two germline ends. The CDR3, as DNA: TGCAGTGCTTATAAGAGCTCTGGAAACACCATATATTTT. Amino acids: CSAYKSSGNTIYF.

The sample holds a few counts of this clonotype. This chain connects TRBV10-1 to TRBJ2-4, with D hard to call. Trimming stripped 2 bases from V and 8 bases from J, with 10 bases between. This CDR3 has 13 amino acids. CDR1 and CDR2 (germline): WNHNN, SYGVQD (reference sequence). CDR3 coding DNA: TGCGCCAGCAGTGAGAATTTTCAGGACATTCAGTACTTC. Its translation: CASSENFQDIQYF.

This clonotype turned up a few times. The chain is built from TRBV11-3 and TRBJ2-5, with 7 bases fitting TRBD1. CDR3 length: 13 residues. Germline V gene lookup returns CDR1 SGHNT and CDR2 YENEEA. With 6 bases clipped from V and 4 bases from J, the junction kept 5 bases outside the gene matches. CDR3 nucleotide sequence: TGTGCCAGCAGAGGGGGCGCAGGAGAGACCCAGTACTTC. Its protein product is CASRGGAGETQYF.

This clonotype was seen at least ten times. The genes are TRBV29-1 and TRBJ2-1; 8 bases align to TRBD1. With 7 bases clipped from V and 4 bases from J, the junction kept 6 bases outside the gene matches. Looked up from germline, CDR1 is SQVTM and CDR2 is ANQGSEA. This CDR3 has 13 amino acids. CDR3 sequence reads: CSAQGGNYNEQFF. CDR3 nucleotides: TGCAGCGCACAGGGGGGAAATTACAATGAGCAGTTCTTC.

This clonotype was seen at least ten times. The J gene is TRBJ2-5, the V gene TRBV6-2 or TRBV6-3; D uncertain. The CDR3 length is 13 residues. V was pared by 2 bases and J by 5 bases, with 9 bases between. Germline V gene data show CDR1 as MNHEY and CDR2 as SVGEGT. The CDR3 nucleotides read TGTGCCAGCAGTTACGCGGCGGAGGAGACCCAGTACTTC. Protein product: CASSYAAEETQYF.

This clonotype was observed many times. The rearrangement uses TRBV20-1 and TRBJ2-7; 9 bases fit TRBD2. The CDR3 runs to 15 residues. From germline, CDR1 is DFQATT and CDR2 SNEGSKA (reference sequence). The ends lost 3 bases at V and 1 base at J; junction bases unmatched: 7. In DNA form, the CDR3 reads TGCAGTGCTAGCCTGGGGGCGGGAGGGTCCTACGAGCAGTACTTC. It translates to CSASLGAGGSYEQYF.

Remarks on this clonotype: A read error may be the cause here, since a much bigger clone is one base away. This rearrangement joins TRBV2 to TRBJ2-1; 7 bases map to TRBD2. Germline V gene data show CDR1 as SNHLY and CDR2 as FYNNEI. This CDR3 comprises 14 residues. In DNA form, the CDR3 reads TGTGCCAGCAGCACTAGCGCATCCTACAGTGAGCAGTTCTTC. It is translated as CASSTSASYSEQFF.

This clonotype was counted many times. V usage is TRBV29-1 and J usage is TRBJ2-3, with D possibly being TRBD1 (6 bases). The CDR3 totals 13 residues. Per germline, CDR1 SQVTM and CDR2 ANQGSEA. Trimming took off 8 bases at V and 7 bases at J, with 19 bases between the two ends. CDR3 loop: CSTYRRDTYTQYF. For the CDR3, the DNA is TGCAGCACATACCGCCGGGACACTTATACGCAGTATTTT.

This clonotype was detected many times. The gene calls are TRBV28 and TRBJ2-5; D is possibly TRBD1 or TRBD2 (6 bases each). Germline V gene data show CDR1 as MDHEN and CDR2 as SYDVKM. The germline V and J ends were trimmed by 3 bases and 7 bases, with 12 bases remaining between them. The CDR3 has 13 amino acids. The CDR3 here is CASSFTGTRTQYF. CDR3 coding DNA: TGTGCCAGCAGTTTTACAGGGACTCGGACCCAGTACTTC.

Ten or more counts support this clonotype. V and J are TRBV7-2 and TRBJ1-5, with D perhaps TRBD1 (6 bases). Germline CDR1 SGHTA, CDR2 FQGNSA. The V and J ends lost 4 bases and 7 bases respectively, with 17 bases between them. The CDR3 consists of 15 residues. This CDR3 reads CASSSSGVGGQPQHF. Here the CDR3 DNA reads TGTGCCAGCAGCTCCTCAGGGGTAGGCGGACAGCCCCAGCATTTT.

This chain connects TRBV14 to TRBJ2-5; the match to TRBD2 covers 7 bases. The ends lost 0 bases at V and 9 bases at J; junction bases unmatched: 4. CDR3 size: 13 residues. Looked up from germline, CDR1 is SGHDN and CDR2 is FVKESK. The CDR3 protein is CASSQDPAGAQYF. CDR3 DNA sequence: TGTGCCAGCAGCCAAGATCCGGCGGGGGCCCAGTACTTC.

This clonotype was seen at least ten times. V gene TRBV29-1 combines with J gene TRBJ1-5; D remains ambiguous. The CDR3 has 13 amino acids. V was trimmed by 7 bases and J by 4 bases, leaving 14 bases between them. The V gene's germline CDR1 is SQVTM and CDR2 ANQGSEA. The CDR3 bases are TGCAGCGCCGGGAGTTGGGGTAATCAGCCCCAGCATTTT. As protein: CSAGSWGNQPQHF.

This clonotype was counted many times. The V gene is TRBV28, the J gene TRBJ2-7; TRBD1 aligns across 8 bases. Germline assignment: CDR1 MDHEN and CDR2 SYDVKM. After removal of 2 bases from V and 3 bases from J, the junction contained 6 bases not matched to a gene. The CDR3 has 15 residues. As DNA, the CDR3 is TGTGCCAGCAGTTTAAAGTGGACAGGGCACTACGAGCAGTACTTC. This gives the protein CASSLKWTGHYEQYF.